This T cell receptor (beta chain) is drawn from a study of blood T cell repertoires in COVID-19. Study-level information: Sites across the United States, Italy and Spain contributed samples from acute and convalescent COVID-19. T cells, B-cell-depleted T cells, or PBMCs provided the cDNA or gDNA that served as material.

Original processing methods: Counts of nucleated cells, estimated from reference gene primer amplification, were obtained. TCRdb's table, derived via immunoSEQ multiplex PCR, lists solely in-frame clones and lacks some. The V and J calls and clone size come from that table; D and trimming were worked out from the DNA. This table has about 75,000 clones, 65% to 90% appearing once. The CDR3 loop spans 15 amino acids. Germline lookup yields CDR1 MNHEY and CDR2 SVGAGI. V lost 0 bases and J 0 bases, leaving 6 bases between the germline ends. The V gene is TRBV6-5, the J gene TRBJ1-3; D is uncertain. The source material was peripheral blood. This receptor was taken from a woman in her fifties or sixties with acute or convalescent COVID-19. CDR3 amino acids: CASSYSISSGNTIYF. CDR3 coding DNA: TGTGCCAGCAGTTACTCGATCAGCTCTGGAAACACCATATATTTT.